The clone carrying this T cell receptor (beta chain) was observed a handful of times. Via MiXCR, TCRdb re-called the PCR reads, giving one row per CDR3 protein. The table has 20,000 or so distinct CDR3 sequences, 50% to 65% seen once. The CDR3 sequence is 11 residues long. The V end lost 5 bases, the J end lost 1 base, and 5 bases lay between the germline ends. Germline values: CDR1 SQVTM, CDR2 ANQGSEA. These data are taken from a study of vaccination and CD4 T cells after COVID-19. The gene calls are TRBV29-1 and TRBJ1-1; D is uncertain. The source was CD4+ T cells from blood, collected after SARS-CoV-2 vaccination. This receptor was identified in a human donor who had recovered from COVID-19. In DNA form, the CDR3 reads TGCAGCGTTCGGGGGAACACTGAAGCTTTCTTT. Amino acids: CSVRGNTEAFF.